This is a list of T cell receptor beta chains from one sample in a study of T-cell memory formation after mild COVID-19. TCRdb re-derived calls from the 5' RACE reads in MiXCR, one entry per CDR3 protein. The repertoire holds about 500,000 distinct CDR3 sequences, about 20% seen once, with around 13% in the top ten. Material: PBMCs or a T cell subset sorted from them (not recorded which). The source of these receptors is an adult woman who had mild COVID-19 (a few samples of this study predate the infection). Cell type and time point are not known. Both conserved end residues are part of each CDR3. A D gene is named only where the DNA matches it firmly. Size values are once, few and many counts, or a class for expanded clones, and some rows have none.

TRBV6-5	TRBJ2-7	TRBD2	.	TGTGCCAGCAGGCTAGCGGACGTCGGGGCCTACGAGCAGTACTTC	CASRLADVGAYEQYF
TRBV4-2	TRBJ2-2	.	.	TGTGCCAGCAGCCAAGATAGAGGGCCCCGGGAGCTGTTTTTT	CASSQDRGPRELFF
TRBV7-9	TRBJ1-1	.	.	TGTGCCAGCAGCCCGCTTCGGGTCTGGGTCATGAACACTGAAGCTTTCTTT	CASSPLRVWVMNTEAFF
TRBV12-3/TRBV12-4	TRBJ2-1	TRBD2	few	TGTGCCAGCCTGCTAGCGGGGGCAGATCGTGAGCAGTTCTTC	CASLLAGADREQFF
TRBV2	TRBJ1-6	.	.	TGTGCCAGCAGATCGGACAGTGCTCATTCACCCCTCAACTTT	CASRSDSAHSPLNF
TRBV5-6	TRBJ2-4	TRBD1	.	TGTGCCAGCAGCTTGGGCTTCGACAGGGGGTTTGGCAAAAACATTCAGTACTTC	CASSLGFDRGFGKNIQYF
TRBV6-6	TRBJ2-1	TRBD1	few	TGTGCCAGCAGTTACGGGGGGACAGGGAAAAATGAGCAGTTCTTC	CASSYGGTGKNEQFF
TRBV9	TRBJ2-7	.	few	TGTGCCAGCAGCGTAGCGGAGGGTACGCCGTACGAGCAGTACTTC	CASSVAEGTPYEQYF
TRBV30	TRBJ1-2	.	.	TGTGCCTGGAGTGCTTCGTCGGGCTATGGCTACACCTTC	CAWSASSGYGYTF
TRBV6-2/TRBV6-3	TRBJ2-1	TRBD1	.	TGTGCCAGCAGTTCCACTTCCGCAGACAGGGGCCATTACAATGAGCAGTTCTTC	CASSSTSADRGHYNEQFF
TRBV2	TRBJ2-1	.	.	TGTGCCAGCAGTGAAGCGGGAGTTCGTTACAATGAGCAGTTCTTC	CASSEAGVRYNEQFF
TRBV2	TRBJ2-3	.	.	TGTGCCAGCAGTGAAGGTGTGGGTACGCAGTATTTT	CASSEGVGTQYF
TRBV3-1	TRBJ1-6	TRBD1	few	TGTGCCAGCAGCCAAGGAAGGGACAGTAATTCACCCCTCCACTTT	CASSQGRDSNSPLHF
TRBV2	TRBJ2-6	.	.	TGTGCCAGCTCAAGGGAGGCCACCAGCTCTGGGGCCAACGTCCTGACTTTC	CASSREATSSGANVLTF
TRBV29-1	TRBJ2-5	.	.	TGCAGCGTTGACCCCCCAGAACAAGAGACCCAGTACTTC	CSVDPPEQETQYF
TRBV20-1	TRBJ2-7	TRBD2	.	TGCAGTGCCGTAGCGGGGGGGCCCGACGAGCAGTACTTC	CSAVAGGPDEQYF
TRBV3-1	TRBJ2-2	TRBD2	few	TGTGCCAGCAGGACTAGCGGGAGTCCGACCACCGGGGAGCTGTTTTTT	CASRTSGSPTTGELFF
TRBV13	TRBJ2-7	.	.	TGTGCCAGCAGCGCCCAAGGCTCAGCCTACGAGCAGTACTTC	CASSAQGSAYEQYF
TRBV7-9	TRBJ1-1	.	few	TGTGCCAGCAGCCAGACCCTTAGTGGTGTTCCTAGGGGGGCTAACTCTGAAGCTTTCTTT	CASSQTLSGVPRGANSEAFF
TRBV6-1	TRBJ1-1	.	.	TGTGCCAGCAGTGAATACTACGGGGTCACTGAAGCTTTCTTT	CASSEYYGVTEAFF
TRBV5-1	TRBJ2-3	TRBD2	few	TGCGCCAGCAGCAACCGGACTAGCCGCACAGATACGCAGTATTTT	CASSNRTSRTDTQYF
TRBV18	TRBJ1-5	TRBD1	.	TGTGCCAGCTCACCATCGGGACAGGGAACGGGTCAGCCCCAGCATTTT	CASSPSGQGTGQPQHF
TRBV12-3/TRBV12-4	TRBJ2-2	.	few	TGTGCCAGCAGGGCAACAGGGAACCCCGGGGAGCTGTTTTTT	CASRATGNPGELFF
TRBV6-5	TRBJ1-2	.	.	TGTGCCAGCAGTTACTCGGGGCAGCTTCTCGGTGGCTACACCTTC	CASSYSGQLLGGYTF
TRBV20-1	TRBJ2-3	TRBD1	.	TGCAGTGCTGGGACAGGGGCGCTGGATACGCAGTATTTT	CSAGTGALDTQYF
TRBV11-2	TRBJ2-1	.	few	TGTGCCAGCAGCGTATGGGGGTCTTCTCACAATGAGCAGTTCTTC	CASSVWGSSHNEQFF
TRBV4-2	TRBJ2-3	.	many	TGTGCCAGCAGTCTCAACTACGGGACAGATACGCAGTATTTT	CASSLNYGTDTQYF
TRBV6-1	TRBJ2-5	.	many	TGTGCCAGCAGTGAATATGGGGGACAAGAGACCCAGTACTTC	CASSEYGGQETQYF
TRBV7-6	TRBJ2-7	.	few	TGTGCCAGCAGCTTAGGACCGTTGCAGTACTTC	CASSLGPLQYF
TRBV29-1	TRBJ1-1	.	few	TGCAGCGTAGACACAGGGAAAGGAACTGAAGCTTTCTTT	CSVDTGKGTEAFF
TRBV5-5	TRBJ2-5	.	few	TGTGCCAGCAGCTTGGACTTCCAAGAGACCCAGTACTTC	CASSLDFQETQYF
TRBV20-1	TRBJ2-1	TRBD2	few	TGCAGTGCTCCCCTAAGCGGGGGGGCCTGGGATGAGCAGTTCTTC	CSAPLSGGAWDEQFF
TRBV5-6	TRBJ1-1	TRBD1	.	TGTGCCAGCAGCTTGGTCCGCAGGGGGAGGGAAACTGAAGCTTTCTTT	CASSLVRRGRETEAFF
TRBV6-1	TRBJ2-7	.	few	TGTGCCAGCAGTCCCTGGGGGGAAACCTACGAGCAGTACTTC	CASSPWGETYEQYF
TRBV4-1	TRBJ2-7	.	few	TGCGCCAGCAGCCCTACAGGGGAGGGGTCCTACGAGCAGTACTTC	CASSPTGEGSYEQYF
TRBV12-3/TRBV12-4	TRBJ2-1	TRBD2	.	TGTGCCAGCAGCCGACTAGCGGGAGGGTTGTCTGAGCAGTTCTTC	CASSRLAGGLSEQFF
TRBV27	TRBJ1-4	.	few	TGTGCCAGCAGTTTGGGGTTTTGGGTCGGTGAAAAACTGTTTTTT	CASSLGFWVGEKLFF
TRBV5-1	TRBJ1-1	TRBD1	.	TGCGCCAGCAGCTTGTCCGAGGGACAGGGCACTGAAGCTTTCTTT	CASSLSEGQGTEAFF
TRBV3-1	TRBJ2-1	.	few	TGTGCCAGCAGCCAAGGACAGATGGGCTATTACAATGAGCAGTTCTTC	CASSQGQMGYYNEQFF
TRBV7-9	TRBJ2-6	.	.	TGTGCCAGCAGCTCCTTCGTAGGGGGCTCTGGGGCCAACGTCCTGACTTTC	CASSSFVGGSGANVLTF
TRBV7-3	TRBJ2-1	.	few	TGTGCCAGCAGCGCCCAAAAAGGGCCCTACAATGAGCAGTTCTTC	CASSAQKGPYNEQFF
TRBV15	TRBJ2-1	.	few	TGTGCCACCAGCCTCCCGGCAGGAGGGTTGGGGAATGAGCAGTTCTTC	CATSLPAGGLGNEQFF
TRBV7-8	TRBJ2-1	TRBD2	many	TGTGCCAGCAGCTTAGAGGTAGCGGGAGACTCCTACAATGAGCAGTTCTTC	CASSLEVAGDSYNEQFF
TRBV7-8	TRBJ1-1	.	.	TGTGCCAGCAGCTTAGATCCGGGGTCGGACACTGAAGCTTTCTTT	CASSLDPGSDTEAFF
TRBV10-3	TRBJ2-7	.	.	TGTGCCATCAGTGACAGCTACGAGCAGTACTTC	CAISDSYEQYF
TRBV6-2/TRBV6-3	TRBJ1-4	.	.	TGTGCCAGCAGTCCGAGGGGGTTCAAAGAAAAACTGTTTTTT	CASSPRGFKEKLFF
TRBV5-1	TRBJ2-5	TRBD2	few	TGCGCCAGCAGCTTCACTCCCTCCTGGACTAGCGGGGGGGCCAGTGAAGAGACCCAGTACTTC	CASSFTPSWTSGGASEETQYF
TRBV12-3/TRBV12-4	TRBJ1-6	.	few	TGTGCCAGCAGCCACCGATTAGGGCGCAGGTCCCCGGACTCACCCCTCCACTTT	CASSHRLGRRSPDSPLHF
TRBV5-1	TRBJ1-1	.	.	TGCGCCAGCAGCTTGGTCCGGGGGGCCCCTGAAGCTTTCTTT	CASSLVRGAPEAFF
TRBV12-3/TRBV12-4	TRBJ1-2	.	few	TGTGCCAGCAGCCCCCGGCTGGAGTATAACTATGGCTACACCTTC	CASSPRLEYNYGYTF
TRBV6-5	TRBJ1-1	.	.	TGTGCCAGCAGTTACAAGGCTTTGAACACTGAAGCTTTCTTT	CASSYKALNTEAFF
TRBV24-1	TRBJ2-1	.	few	TGTGCCACCAGTGATGTGGCAGGGAATGAGCAGTTCTTC	CATSDVAGNEQFF
TRBV24-1	TRBJ2-1	TRBD2	.	TGTGCCACCAGTGACTCAGGGAGGGGCGATGAGCAGTTCTTC	CATSDSGRGDEQFF
TRBV29-1	TRBJ1-1	.	.	TGCAGCGTTCGCCCGGGACTTGAAGCTTTCTTT	CSVRPGLEAFF